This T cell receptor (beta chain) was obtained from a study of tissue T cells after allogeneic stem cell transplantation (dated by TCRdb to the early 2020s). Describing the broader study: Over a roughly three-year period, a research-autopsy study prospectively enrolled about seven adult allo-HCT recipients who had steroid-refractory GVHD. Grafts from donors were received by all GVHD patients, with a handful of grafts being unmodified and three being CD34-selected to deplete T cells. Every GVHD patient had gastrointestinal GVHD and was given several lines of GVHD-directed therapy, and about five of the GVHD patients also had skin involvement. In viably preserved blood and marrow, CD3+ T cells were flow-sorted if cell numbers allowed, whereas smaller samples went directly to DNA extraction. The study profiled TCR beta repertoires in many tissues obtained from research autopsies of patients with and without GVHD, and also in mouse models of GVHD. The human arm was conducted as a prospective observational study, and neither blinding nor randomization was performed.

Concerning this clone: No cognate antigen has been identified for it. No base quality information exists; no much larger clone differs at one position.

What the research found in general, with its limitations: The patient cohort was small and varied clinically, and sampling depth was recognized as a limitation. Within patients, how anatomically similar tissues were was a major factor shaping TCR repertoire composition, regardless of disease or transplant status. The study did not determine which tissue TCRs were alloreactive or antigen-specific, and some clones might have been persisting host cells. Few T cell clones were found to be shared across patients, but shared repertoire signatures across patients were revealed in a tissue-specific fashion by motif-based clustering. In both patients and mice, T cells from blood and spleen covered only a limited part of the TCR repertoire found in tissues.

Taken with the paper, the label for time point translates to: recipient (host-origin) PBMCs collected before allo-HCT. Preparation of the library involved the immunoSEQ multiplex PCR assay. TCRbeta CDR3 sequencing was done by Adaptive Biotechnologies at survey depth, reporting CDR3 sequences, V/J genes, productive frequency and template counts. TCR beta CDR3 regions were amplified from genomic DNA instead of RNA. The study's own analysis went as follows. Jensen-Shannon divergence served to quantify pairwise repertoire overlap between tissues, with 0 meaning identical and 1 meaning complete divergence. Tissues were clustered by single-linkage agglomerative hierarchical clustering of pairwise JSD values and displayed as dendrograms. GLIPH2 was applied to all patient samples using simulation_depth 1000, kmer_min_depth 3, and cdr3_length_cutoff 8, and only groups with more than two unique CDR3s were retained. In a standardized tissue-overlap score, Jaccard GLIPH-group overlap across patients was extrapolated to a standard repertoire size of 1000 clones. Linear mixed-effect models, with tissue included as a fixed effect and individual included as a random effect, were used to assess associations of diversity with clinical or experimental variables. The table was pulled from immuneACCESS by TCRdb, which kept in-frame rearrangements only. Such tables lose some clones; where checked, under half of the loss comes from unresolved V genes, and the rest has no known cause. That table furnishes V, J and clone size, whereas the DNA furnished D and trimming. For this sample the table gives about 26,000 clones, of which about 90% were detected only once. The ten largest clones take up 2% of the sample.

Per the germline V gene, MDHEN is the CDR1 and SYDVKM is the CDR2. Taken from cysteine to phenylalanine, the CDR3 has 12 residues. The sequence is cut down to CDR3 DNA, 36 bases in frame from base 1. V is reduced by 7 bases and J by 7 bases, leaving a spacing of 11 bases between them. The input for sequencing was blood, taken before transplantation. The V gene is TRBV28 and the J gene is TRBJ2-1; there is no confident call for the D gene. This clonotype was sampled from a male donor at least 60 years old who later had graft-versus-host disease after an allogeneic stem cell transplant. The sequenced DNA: TGTGCCAGCACCACCCAAGGGAATGAGCAGTTCTTC. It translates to CASTTQGNEQFF. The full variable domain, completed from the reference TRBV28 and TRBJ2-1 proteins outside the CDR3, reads DVKVTQSSRYLVKRTGEKVFLECVQDMDHENMFWYRQDPGLGLRLIYFSYDVKMKEKGDIPEGYSVSREKKERFSLILESASTNQTSMYLCASTTQGNEQFFGPGTRLTVL.